A single sample gave rise to the 18 T cell receptor beta chains below, sequenced in a study of blood T cell repertoires in COVID-19. Measured with immunoSEQ multiplex PCR; TCRdb has only the in-frame clones, and not every one. Of roughly 70,000 clones listed, 80% to 90% are singletons. Sequencing was done on a sample of peripheral blood. These receptors were taken from a woman of 80 years or more with active COVID-19.

The chain recombines TRBV5-1 with TRBJ2-2, with a tentative D call TRBD1 (5 bases). CDR3 length: 17 residues. V was clipped by 6 bases and J by 2 bases, with 20 bases between them. CDR1 and CDR2 (germline): SGHRS, YFSETQ. This CDR3 is CASTSTIGVKNTGELFF. The DNA of the CDR3 is TGCGCCAGCACCTCTACCATAGGGGTTAAAAACACCGGGGAGCTGTTTTTT.

This clone showed up just once. The chain has TRBV19 and TRBJ2-7, with 8 bases that match TRBD1. Losses at the gene ends were 4 bases for V and 2 bases for J; bases not matched to a gene: 4. The CDR3 sequence is 14 residues long. The germline CDR1 and CDR2 sequences are LNHDA and SQIVND (reference sequence). The CDR3 DNA is TGTGCCAGTAGTAACCGGGACAGGACCTACGAGCAGTACTTC. Translating it yields CASSNRDRTYEQYF.

This chain joins TRBV19 and TRBJ1-5; TRBD1 agrees at 8 bases. Germline assignment: CDR1 LNHDA and CDR2 SQIVND (reference sequence). This CDR3 spans 16 amino acids. The V gene end was trimmed by 2 bases and the J gene end by 3 bases; junction bases not matched to a gene: 6. CDR3 nucleotides: TGTGCCAGTAGTATACTCGGACAGGGCACCAATCAGCCCCAGCATTTT. Translated: CASSILGQGTNQPQHF.

This clone was observed a single time. The chain couples TRBV3-1 (or the pseudogene TRBV3-2) to TRBJ1-1; weak D call: TRBD1 (6 bases). The CDR3 has 17 amino acids. In germline, CDR1 is LGHDT, CDR2 YNNKEL (reference sequence). Trimming shortened V by 0 bases and J by 5 bases, and 19 bases separated the two germline ends. DNA for the CDR3: TGTGCCAGCAGCCAAGAAGTGGGGCGAGGGGGGGAGACTGAAGCTTTCTTT. Protein sequence: CASSQEVGRGGETEAFF.

To note about this clone: This specimen includes other DNA sequences encoding the same CDR3. V and J are TRBV6-5 and TRBJ2-7, with 9 bases lining up with TRBD2. CDR1 MNHEY and CDR2 SVGAGI come from the germline V gene. The CDR3 covers 15 residues. Trimming took 0 bases from V and 1 from J; bases not matched to a gene: 1. The CDR3 sequence: CASSYSTSGSYEQYF. The CDR3 coding sequence is TGTGCCAGCAGTTACTCGACTAGCGGATCCTACGAGCAGTACTTC.

The chain joins TRBV20-1 to TRBJ2-1, with no clear D. The CDR3 is made up of 11 amino acids. V was pared by 3 bases and J by 9 bases, with 9 bases between. Germline CDR1 is DFQATT and CDR2 is SNEGSKA (reference sequence). Here the CDR3 reads CSASIRSEQFF. The DNA of the CDR3 is TGCAGTGCTAGTATTAGGAGTGAGCAGTTCTTC.

The V call is TRBV7-8, the J call TRBJ2-1, with 10 positions matching TRBD2. Losses at the gene ends were 3 bases for V and 7 bases for J; bases not matched to a gene: 3. Germline V CDR1 and CDR2: SGHVS, FQNEAQ. The CDR3 length is 14 residues. CDR3 nucleotides: TGTGCCAGCAGCTTCTCTAGCGGGAGAAATGAGCAGTTCTTC. Protein product: CASSFSSGRNEQFF.

CDR3 sequence: CASSLRSGGVITGELFF. The DNA of the CDR3 is TGTGCCAGCAGTTTACGTAGCGGGGGGGTAATCACCGGGGAGCTGTTTTTT. The V call is TRBV27, the J call TRBJ2-2; TRBD2 matches 11 bases. This CDR3 has 17 amino acids. Germline loops: CDR1 MNHEY, CDR2 SMNVEV (reference sequence). V gave up 2 bases and J gave up 4 bases; unmatched junction bases: 6.

The chain links TRBV3-1 (or the pseudogene TRBV3-2) to TRBJ2-1; D gene ambiguous. V was shortened by 4 bases and J by 5 bases, with 6 bases between the two germline ends. This CDR3 contains 12 residues. The germline V gene encodes CDR1 LGHDT and CDR2 YNNKEL (reference sequence). The DNA for the CDR3 is TGTGCCAGCAGCCGCGCTAACAATGAGCAGTTCTTC. This translates into CASSRANNEQFF.

The DNA for the CDR3 is TGTGCCAGCAGCTTAAGGGCTAGCGGGACCAACACCGGGGAGCTGTTTTTT. This sequence encodes CASSLRASGTNTGELFF. The rearrangement joins TRBV7-2 to TRBJ2-2; 9 nucleotides align to TRBD2. There are 17 residues in the CDR3. CDR1 and CDR2 (germline): SGHTA, FQGNSA. The junction had 6 bases not matched to a gene; V was cut back by 2 bases and J by 2 bases. The whole variable domain, remainder taken from reference TRBV7-2 and TRBJ2-2, is GAGVSQSPSNKVTEKGKDVELRCDPISGHTALYWYRQSLGQGLEFLIYFQGNSAPDKSGLPSDRFSAERTGGSVSTLTIQRTQQEDSAVYLCASSLRASGTNTGELFFGEGSRLTVL.

This chain connects TRBV19 to TRBJ1-2; perhaps TRBD1 as D (5 bases). Trimming shortened V by 5 bases and J by 4 bases, and 14 bases separated the two germline ends. The CDR3 has 14 amino acids. CDR1 and CDR2 from the germline V gene are LNHDA and SQIVND (reference sequence). CDR3 bases: TGTGCCAGTAGTGTCCCCGGGACTCGCTATGGCTACACCTTC. This sequence encodes CASSVPGTRYGYTF.

The V call is TRBV6-5, the J call TRBJ2-3, with D possibly being TRBD1 (6 bases). Germline assignment: CDR1 MNHEY and CDR2 SVGAGI. Trimming removed 10 bases at V and 14 bases at J, with 28 bases between. CDR3 size: 14 residues. CDR3 nucleotides: TGTGCCACCCATAGGACAGCCACCCAGGGGAGTGTGTATTTT. Amino acid sequence: CATHRTATQGSVYF.

The chain has TRBV7-2 and TRBJ2-1; the match to TRBD2 covers 11 bases. The length of the CDR3 is 15 residues. Losses at the gene ends were 7 bases for V and 7 bases for J; bases not matched to a gene: 9. CDR1 is SGHTA and CDR2 is FQGNSA in the germline V gene. The DNA for the CDR3 is TGTGCCAGCACTATAGCGGGAGGGCCGGGGAATGAGCAGTTCTTC. This gives the protein CASTIAGGPGNEQFF. The full variable domain, rest sourced from reference TRBV7-2 and TRBJ2-1, is GAGVSQSPSNKVTEKGKDVELRCDPISGHTALYWYRQSLGQGLEFLIYFQGNSAPDKSGLPSDRFSAERTGGSVSTLTIQRTQQEDSAVYLCASTIAGGPGNEQFFGPGTRLTVL.

The rearrangement uses TRBV7-2 and TRBJ2-3, with 7 bases fitting TRBD1. There are 16 residues in the CDR3. The V gene's germline CDR1 is SGHTA and CDR2 FQGNSA. J gave up 2 bases and V 5 bases, and 10 bases lay outside the gene matches. CDR3 sequence reads: CASSQVGTGATDTQYF. The DNA for the CDR3 is TGTGCCAGCAGCCAAGTGGGCACAGGGGCCACAGATACGCAGTATTTT.

V is TRBV21-1 and J is TRBJ2-1; TRBD1 was called by the table and not checked on the DNA. TRBV21-1 is recorded as a pseudogene. The CDR3 is 17 residues long. This CDR3 is CASSNLWTRAVMDEQFF. The CDR3, as DNA: TGTGCCAGCAGCAATCTCTGGACAAGGGCGGTGATGGATGAGCAGTTCTTC.

The chain joins TRBV9 to TRBJ2-2; no firm D call. V dropped 4 bases and J dropped 6 bases, with 16 bases sitting between them. This CDR3 has 15 residues. Germline V gives CDR1 SGDLS, CDR2 YYNGEE. The CDR3 loop reads CASSPRGNEPGELFF. The CDR3 region has the DNA TGTGCCAGCAGCCCCCGCGGTAACGAACCCGGGGAGCTGTTTTTT. Based on the CDR3 plus reference TRBV9 and TRBJ2-2, the full variable domain is DSGVTQTPKHLITATGQRVTLRCSPRSGDLSVYWYQQSLDQGLQFLIQYYNGEERAKGNILERFSAQQFPDLHSELNLSSLELGDSALYFCASSPRGNEPGELFFGEGSRLTVL.

V usage is TRBV6-5 and J usage is TRBJ2-1; 10 bases agree with TRBD2. The CDR3 runs 16 residues. The ends lost 0 bases at V and 10 bases at J; junction bases unmatched: 9. CDR1 and CDR2 from the germline V gene are MNHEY and SVGAGI. This CDR3 reads CASSYSGAGGPWEQFF. The DNA of the CDR3 is TGTGCCAGCAGTTACTCGGGAGCGGGAGGGCCCTGGGAGCAGTTCTTC.

The chain carries TRBV4-2 and TRBJ1-5, with D uncertain. The germline V gene encodes CDR1 LGHNA and CDR2 YNFKEQ. The V end was cut by 0 bases, the J end by 7 bases, with 13 bases between. CDR3 length: 15 amino acids. Written as DNA, the CDR3 is TGTGCCAGCAGCCAAGATCCGAGAGGCAGACAGCCCCAGCATTTT. Amino acid sequence: CASSQDPRGRQPQHF.